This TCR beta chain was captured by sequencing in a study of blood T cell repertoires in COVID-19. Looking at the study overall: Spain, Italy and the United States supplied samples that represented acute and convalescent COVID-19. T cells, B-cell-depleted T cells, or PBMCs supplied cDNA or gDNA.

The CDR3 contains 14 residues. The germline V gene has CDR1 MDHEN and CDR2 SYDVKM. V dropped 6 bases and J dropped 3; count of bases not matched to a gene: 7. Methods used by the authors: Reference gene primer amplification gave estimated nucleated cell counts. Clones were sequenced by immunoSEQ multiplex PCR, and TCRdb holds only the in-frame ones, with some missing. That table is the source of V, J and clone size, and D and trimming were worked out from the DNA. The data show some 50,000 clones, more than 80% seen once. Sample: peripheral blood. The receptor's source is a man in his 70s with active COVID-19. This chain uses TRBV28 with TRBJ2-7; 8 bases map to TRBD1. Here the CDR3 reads CASSRTGFGYEQYF. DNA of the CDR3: TGTGCCAGCAGCCGGACAGGGTTTGGCTACGAGCAGTACTTC.